This is a list of T cell receptor beta chains from one sample in a study of PD-1 blockade in classical Hodgkin lymphoma. The method was immunoSEQ multiplex PCR; TCRdb's version includes in-frame clones alone and lacks a portion of them. In the table there are around 150,000 clones, 78% of which are singletons. Material: peripheral blood mononuclear cells (PBMCs), obtained before the second cycle of nivolumab. The receptors originated from a human donor with classical Hodgkin lymphoma. Both conserved end residues are part of each CDR3. The order of the fields is J gene, clone size, D gene, V gene, CDR3 DNA, CDR3 protein. The D gene is left open where the match is weak. Only some rows state a clone size, as once, few, many or a class for expanded clones.

TRBJ1-1	-	-	TRBV5-6	TGTGCCAGCAGCTCACAGGTCGAAGCTTTCTTT	CASSSQVEAFF
TRBJ2-3	-	-	TRBV11-3	TGTGCCAGCAGCTTAGGGGTGGGGTCCACAGATACGCAGTATTTT	CASSLGVGSTDTQYF
TRBJ2-7	-	TRBD1	TRBV28	TGTGCCAGCAGAGAGCCGGGACAGGGGGCCTACGAGCAGTACTTC	CASREPGQGAYEQYF
TRBJ2-3	-	-	TRBV19	TGTGCCAGTAGTATGGACCCTTCCACAGATACGCAGTATTTT	CASSMDPSTDTQYF
TRBJ2-7	-	-	TRBV10-3	TGTGCCATCAGTCCCCGCCGCAACGAGCAGTACTTC	CAISPRRNEQYF
TRBJ1-4	-	-	TRBV5-1	TGCGCCAGCAGCTTGGCCCCCGCGGGGCTGGCTAATGAAAAACTGTTTTTT	CASSLAPAGLANEKLFF
TRBJ2-3	-	-	TRBV28	TGTGCCAGCAGTTTATCTAGCTCAGCAGCAGATACGCAGTATTTT	CASSLSSSAADTQYF
TRBJ2-2	-	TRBD1	TRBV19	TGTGCCAGTAGTATAATCCGGGACAGGGCGGGCCTGCGGCGGTCCGGGGAGCTGTTTTTT	CASSIIRDRAGLRRSGELFF
TRBJ2-3	-	-	TRBV4-3	TGCGCCAGCAGCGGAAACAGGCGTACGAGCACAGATACGCAGTATTTT	CASSGNRRTSTDTQYF
TRBJ2-7	-	TRBD1	TRBV9	TGTGCCAGCAGCCAAGGGCGACAGGGGAGATATTACGAGCAGTACTTC	CASSQGRQGRYYEQYF
TRBJ2-1	-	-	TRBV2	TGTGCCAGCAGTGAAGCGCGACGTCTACAGTTCTTC	CASSEARRLQFF
TRBJ2-2	-	TRBD2	TRBV18	TGTGCCAGCTCACGCTACACGGGGACTGCGGGAGGGCCGGACACCGGGGAGCTGTTTTTT	CASSRYTGTAGGPDTGELFF
TRBJ1-5	few	-	TRBV28	TGTGCCAGCAGTTTAGGGGTTGGCAATCAGCCCCAGCATTTT	CASSLGVGNQPQHF
TRBJ2-1	-	-	TRBV7-2	TGTGCCAGCAGCTTAGGCTACGGCTCCTACAATGAGCAGTTCTTC	CASSLGYGSYNEQFF
TRBJ2-1	-	-	TRBV5-8	TGTGCCAGCAGCTTGCCCGGGAGAAGGTTGCTTTCCTACAATGAGCAGTTCTTC	CASSLPGRRLLSYNEQFF
TRBJ2-3	-	-	TRBV6-6	TGTGCCAGCAGTCACATAGGATGGGGCACAGGGACGCAGTATTTT	CASSHIGWGTGTQYF
TRBJ1-1	-	-	TRBV5-4	TGTGCCAGCAGCTTTAATGCGAACACTGAAGCTTTCTTT	CASSFNANTEAFF
TRBJ2-3	few	TRBD2	TRBV9	TGTGCCAGCAGCCTACGACTAGCGGGGGGAGATACGCAGTATTTT	CASSLRLAGGDTQYF
TRBJ1-1	-	-	TRBV6-5	TGTGCCAGCAGTGAACTACCGGATAACGCTTTCTTT	CASSELPDNAFF
TRBJ1-5	-	-	TRBV10-1	TGCGCCAGGACAAGGTGGGGAACGGGGCAGCCCCAGCATTTT	CARTRWGTGQPQHF
TRBJ2-7	many	TRBD1	TRBV29-1	TGCAGCGGACGGACAGGGGGGAACTACGAGCAGTACTTC	CSGRTGGNYEQYF
TRBJ2-2	-	-	TRBV28	TGTGCCAGCAGTTTTGAGGCCGGGGAGCTGTTTTTT	CASSFEAGELFF
TRBJ2-3	-	TRBD1	TRBV5-1	TGCGCCAGCAGCCCCGGGACAGGGCTAACAGATACGCAGTATTTT	CASSPGTGLTDTQYF
TRBJ1-1	-	-	TRBV29-1	TGCAGCGTTGATTCCCAGGGTGGCACTGAAGCTTTCTTT	CSVDSQGGTEAFF
TRBJ2-6	few	-	TRBV19	TGTGCCAGTACTACAACAGGGCCCGGGGCCAACGTCCTGACTTTC	CASTTTGPGANVLTF
TRBJ1-4	-	-	TRBV5-4	TGTGCCAGCAGCTTGCCAGATAATGAAAAACTGTTTTTT	CASSLPDNEKLFF
TRBJ2-7	-	-	TRBV2	TGTGCCAGCAGTCACAGGTACTACGAGCAGTACTTC	CASSHRYYEQYF
TRBJ1-2	-	TRBD1	TRBV19	TGTGCCAGTAGCACCTGGGACAGCTTCTATGGCTACACCTTC	CASSTWDSFYGYTF
TRBJ2-7	few	-	TRBV19	TGTGCCAGTAGTATCCTCGGACCGGGACACTATCAAGAGCAGTACTTC	CASSILGPGHYQEQYF